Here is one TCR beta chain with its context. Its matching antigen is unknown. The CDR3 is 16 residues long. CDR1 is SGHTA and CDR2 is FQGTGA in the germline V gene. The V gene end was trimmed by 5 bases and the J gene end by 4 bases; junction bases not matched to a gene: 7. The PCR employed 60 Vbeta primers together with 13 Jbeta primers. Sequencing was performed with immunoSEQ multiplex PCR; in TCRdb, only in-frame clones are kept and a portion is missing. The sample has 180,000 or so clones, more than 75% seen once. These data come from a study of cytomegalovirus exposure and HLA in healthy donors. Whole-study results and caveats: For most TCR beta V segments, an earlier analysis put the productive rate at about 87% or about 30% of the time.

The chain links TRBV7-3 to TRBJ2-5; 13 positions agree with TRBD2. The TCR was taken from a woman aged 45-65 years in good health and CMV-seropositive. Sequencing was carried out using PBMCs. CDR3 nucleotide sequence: TGTGCCAGCAGCCTCGGGACTAGCGGGATCGGAGAGACCCAGTACTTC. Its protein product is CASSLGTSGIGETQYF.